The 10 T cell receptor beta chains listed next were all sequenced from one sample in a study of CD8+ T cells in alopecia areata. Isolated RNA was reverse transcribed into cDNA used as the sequencing template. Some clones are missing from TCRdb's copy, which holds only in-frame ones; the method was immunoSEQ multiplex PCR. This repertoire lists about 19,000 clones without singletons; 31% sits in the top ten. Pooled cutaneous lymph node cells were sorted using CD4, CD8alpha, NKG2D, NKG2ACE and other markers. The sample taken for sequencing was CD8+ T cells sorted from a lymph node. These TCRs come from a C3H/HeJ mouse with alopecia areata. MHC haplotype: H2-k.

This clone was counted many times. The gene names given are mouse names. The read ends 4 residues early relative to the CDR3; the germline J gene fills the gap. The rearrangement links TRBV13-3 to TRBJ1-2, with a tentative D call TRBD1 (6 bases). This CDR3 has 13 amino acids. The V gene lost 7 bases and the J gene lost 0 bases, with 10 bases spanning the gap. Germline lookup yields CDR1 NNHDY and CDR2 SYVADS. CDR3 DNA, as far as it was read: TGTGCCAGCGCCGGGACAACAAACTCC. Translation: CASAGTTNS. The whole CDR3 region reads CASAGTTNSDYTF.

Points on this clone: Mouse gene names and germline throughout. Read sequence stops 4 residues before the CDR3 end, and the germline J gene provides the missing end. This sequence joins TRBV19 and TRBJ2-5; D gene uncertain. CDR1 is FNHDT and CDR2 is SITEND in the germline V gene (reference sequence). The CDR3 covers 14 residues. The V end lost 2 bases, the J end lost 0 bases, and 7 bases lay between the germline ends. The sequenced CDR3 bases are TGTGCCAGCAGTATTTCCTGGAACCAAGAC. It is translated as CASSISWNQD. The full CDR3 sequence reads CASSISWNQDTQYF.

About this clone: These gene names are mouse names. CDR3 DNA, as far as it was read: TGTGCTAGCAGTAGCGACCGGGACAGGGGGCGGCGAGAC. This codes for CASSSDRDRGRRD. The CDR3 as a whole reads CASSSDRDRGRRDTQYF. The gene calls are TRBV17 and TRBJ2-5; TRBD1 matches at 12 bases. The read is 4 residues too short to cover the CDR3 end, so that end is filled in from the germline J gene. Germline CDR1 is MNHDT and CDR2 is YYDKIL. This CDR3 has 17 amino acids.

This clone was counted a few times. Any gene name here is a mouse gene name. Read sequence stops 4 residues before the CDR3 end, and the germline J gene provides the missing end. J is TRBJ2-4 and V is TRBV13-3, with 8 bases aligning to TRBD2. The CDR3 totals 15 residues. Germline loops: CDR1 NNHDY, CDR2 SYVADS. J gave up 0 bases and V 4 bases, and 4 bases lay outside the gene matches. The part of the CDR3 DNA that was read is TGTGCCAGCAGTCCAGGACTGGGTAGTCAAAAC. Translation gives CASSPGLGSQN. In full, the CDR3 reads CASSPGLGSQNTLYF.

This clone was detected a few times. Gene names denote mouse genes. The observed sequence ends 4 residues before the CDR3 terminus, with the missing tail filled in from the germline J gene. J is TRBJ1-1 and V is TRBV13-1; 10 positions agree with TRBD1. CDR1 is NSHNY and CDR2 is SYGAGN in the germline V gene. This CDR3 spans 14 amino acids. The CDR3 is CASSEGQGYTEVFF. Partial CDR3 DNA: TGTGCCAGCAGTGAGGGACAGGGGTATACA.

This clone has ten or more counts. Gene names are mouse gene names. The DNA ends 4 residues before the CDR3 does, and the rest of the CDR3 is filled in from the germline J gene. The chain joins TRBV13-3 to TRBJ2-3; 7 nucleotides line up with TRBD2. This CDR3 has 14 amino acids. V shed 1 base, J shed 4 bases, and the junction held 3 bases outside the gene matches. Per the germline V gene, CDR1 is NNHDY and CDR2 is SYVADS. The CDR3 bases that were read are TGTGCCAGCAGTGATTGGGGGGATACAGAA. Encoded protein: CASSDWGDTE. The entire CDR3 sequence reads CASSDWGDTETLYF.

In its sample, this clone ranks as medium-sized (0.01 to 0.1%). Mouse names are used for the genes. Coverage ceases 4 residues before the CDR3 finishes, and the germline J gene fills in the end. J is TRBJ2-1 and V is TRBV12-2; D may be TRBD2 (6 bases). This CDR3 region has 15 residues. Germline assignment: CDR1 SGHLS and CDR2 HYDKME. V was shortened by 4 bases and J by 0 bases, with 12 bases between the two germline ends. The sequenced part of the CDR3 DNA is TGTGCCAGCTCCTCTGGGGTCTATAACTATGCT. This encodes CASSSGVYNYA. The CDR3 in its entirety is CASSSGVYNYAEQFF. The entire variable domain, with the rest obtained from reference TRBV12-2 and TRBJ2-1, is as follows: NSGVVQSPRYIIKGKGERSILKCIPISGHLSVAWYQQTQGQELKFFIQHYDKMERDKGNLPSRFSVQQFDDYHSEMNMSALELEDSAVYFCASSSGVYNYAEQFFGPGTRLTVL.

This clone was seen a handful of times. Gene names and germline match the mouse. The CDR3 region is CASRDRSSYEQYF. CDR3 DNA, as far as it was read: TGTGCTAGCAGAGACAGGAGCTCCTAT. The chain carries TRBV17 and TRBJ2-7; TRBD1 might be the D (6 bases). The missing CDR3 end, 4 residues past where the read stops, is filled in from the germline J gene. This CDR3 is built from 13 residues. Trimming removed 6 bases from V and 0 bases from J, with 9 bases in between. In germline, CDR1 is MNHDT, CDR2 YYDKIL.

A remark on this clone: Gene names refer to mouse genes. The read stops 4 residues short of the end of the CDR3; the missing end is completed from the germline J gene. This chain uses TRBV1 with TRBJ2-7; tentative D call: TRBD2 (7 bases). Looked up from germline, CDR1 is NSQYPW and CDR2 is LRSPGD (reference sequence). V lost 0 bases and J 0 bases, leaving 12 bases between the germline ends. The CDR3 extends over 16 amino acids. This chain's CDR3 is CTCSADRGGRSYEQYF. The sequenced part of the CDR3 DNA is TGCACCTGCAGTGCAGATAGGGGGGGACGCTCCTAT.

This clone was observed a handful of times. A much larger clone differs from this one at a single base, so this may be a read error. The gene names given are mouse names. With the read ending 4 residues before the CDR3 end, the germline J gene is used to fill in that end. The chain has TRBV19 and TRBJ1-2; weak D call: TRBD1 (5 bases). Looked up from germline, CDR1 is FNHDT and CDR2 is SITEND (reference sequence). V shed 4 bases and J shed 4 bases, with 8 bases lying between them. The CDR3 totals 12 residues. CDR3 DNA, as far as it was read: TGTGCCAGCAGTCCAGGGAGCTCC. It specifies CASSPGSS. The full CDR3 is CASSPGSSDYTF. Complete variable domain (other parts from reference TRBV19 and TRBJ1-2): GGIITQTPKFLIGQEGQKLTLKCQQNFNHDTMYWYRQDSGKGLRLIYYSITENDLQKGDLSEGYDASREKKSSFSLTVTSAQKNEMAVFLCASSPGSSDYTFGSGTRLLVI.